This TCR beta chain was documented in a study of T-cell memory formation after mild COVID-19. The ends were cut back, 1 base at V and 7 bases at J, with 17 bases in the middle. The CDR3 is 15 amino acids. CDR1 and CDR2 (germline): SGHRS, YFSETQ. 5'RACE with constant-segment primers built TCRalpha and TCRbeta cDNA libraries with UMIs. MiXCR, run by TCRdb on the 5' RACE reads, gives a single entry per CDR3 protein. Of just over 400,000 distinct CDR3 sequences in the sample, about 22% were seen once. Regarding the study as a whole: Clones that got smaller from day 15 to 85 had even CD4/CD8, while clones growing later tipped toward CD4+. Proof of SARS-CoV-2 specificity was absent for the second-wave clones that crested on day 37.

As concerns this clonotype: The antigen remains undetermined.

Sample: PBMCs or a T cell subset sorted from them (not recorded which). The gene calls are TRBV5-1 and TRBJ1-2; the D is unclear. This TCR came from an adult woman who had mild COVID-19 (a few samples of this study predate the infection). Cell type and time point are not known. CDR3 in DNA: TGCGCCAGCAGCTTGCGGGTGAATACCCCTGGTGGCTACACCTTC. This encodes CASSLRVNTPGGYTF.